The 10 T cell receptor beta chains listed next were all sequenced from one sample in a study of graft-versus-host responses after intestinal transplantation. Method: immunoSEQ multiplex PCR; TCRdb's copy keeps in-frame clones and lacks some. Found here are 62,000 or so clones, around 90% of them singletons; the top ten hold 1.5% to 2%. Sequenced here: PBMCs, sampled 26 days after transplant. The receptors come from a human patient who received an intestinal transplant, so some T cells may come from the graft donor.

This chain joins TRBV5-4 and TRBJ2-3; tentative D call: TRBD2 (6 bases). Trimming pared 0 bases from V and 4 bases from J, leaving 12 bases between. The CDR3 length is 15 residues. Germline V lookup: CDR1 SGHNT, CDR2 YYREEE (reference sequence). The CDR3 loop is CASSLAGGWPDTQYF. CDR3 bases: TGTGCCAGCAGCTTGGCCGGGGGTTGGCCAGATACGCAGTATTTT.

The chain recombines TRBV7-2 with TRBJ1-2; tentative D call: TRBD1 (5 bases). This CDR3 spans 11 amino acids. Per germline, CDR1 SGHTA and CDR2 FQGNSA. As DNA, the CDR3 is TGTGCTTGGTGGGGCGGCTATGGCTACACCTTC. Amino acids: CAWWGGYGYTF.

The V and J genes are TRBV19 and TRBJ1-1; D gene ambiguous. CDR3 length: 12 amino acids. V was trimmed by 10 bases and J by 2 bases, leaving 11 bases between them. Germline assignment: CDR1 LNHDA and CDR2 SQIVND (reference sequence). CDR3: CATTLHNTEAFF. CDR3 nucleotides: TGTGCCACCACCTTACATAACACTGAAGCTTTCTTT.

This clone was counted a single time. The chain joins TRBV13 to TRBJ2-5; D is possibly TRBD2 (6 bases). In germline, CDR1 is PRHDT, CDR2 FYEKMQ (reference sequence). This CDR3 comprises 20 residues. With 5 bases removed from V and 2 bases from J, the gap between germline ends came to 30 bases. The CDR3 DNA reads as TGTGCCAGCAGCGCATTTGGGGGGACGGGGGATCCCCAAACTCAAGAGACCCAGTACTTC. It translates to CASSAFGGTGDPQTQETQYF. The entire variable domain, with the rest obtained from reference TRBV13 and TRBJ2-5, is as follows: AAGVIQSPRHLIKEKRETATLKCYPIPRHDTVYWYQQGPGQDPQFLISFYEKMQSDKGSIPDRFSAQQFSDYHSELNMSSLELGDSALYFCASSAFGGTGDPQTQETQYFGPGTRLLVL.

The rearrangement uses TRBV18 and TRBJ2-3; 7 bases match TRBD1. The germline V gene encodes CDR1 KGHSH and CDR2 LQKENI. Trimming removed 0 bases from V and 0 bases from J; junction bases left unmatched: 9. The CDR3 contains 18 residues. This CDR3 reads CASSPPIRTGLSTDTQYF. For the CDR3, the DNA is TGTGCCAGCTCACCACCTATCCGGACAGGCCTTAGCACAGATACGCAGTATTTT.

The CDR3, as DNA: TGTGCCAGCAGCTTAACAGCGGGAGGGAGTGGAGATACGCAGTATTTT. Translated, it gives CASSLTAGGSGDTQYF. V and J are TRBV7-9 and TRBJ2-3; 10 positions agree with TRBD2. J was trimmed by 5 bases and V by 2 bases; bases with no gene match: 7. Looked up from germline, CDR1 is SEHNR and CDR2 is FQNEAQ (reference sequence). CDR3 size: 16 residues.

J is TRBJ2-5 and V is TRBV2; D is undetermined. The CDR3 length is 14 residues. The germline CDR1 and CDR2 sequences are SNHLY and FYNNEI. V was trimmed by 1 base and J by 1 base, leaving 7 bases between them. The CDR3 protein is CASSEVGSQETQYF. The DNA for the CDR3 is TGTGCCAGCAGTGAAGTTGGTAGCCAAGAGACCCAGTACTTC.

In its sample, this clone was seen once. Written as DNA, the CDR3 is TGTGCCAGCAGCCCCTCCCGGTTCGGGACTAGCCTGTTCTTC. It specifies CASSPSRFGTSLFF. This chain uses TRBV7-9 with TRBJ2-1, with 9 positions matching TRBD2. The CDR3 loop spans 14 amino acids. Germline V gene data show CDR1 as SEHNR and CDR2 as FQNEAQ (reference sequence). J lost 15 bases, V lost 5 bases, and 14 bases had no gene match.

The CDR3: CASKGTVYGYTF. CDR3 nucleotide sequence: TGTGCCAGCAAGGGGACAGTCTATGGCTACACCTTC. This chain links TRBV2 with TRBJ1-2, with 7 bases identical to TRBD1. The trim removed 7 bases at V and 4 bases at J, leaving 3 bases unmatched. CDR3 length: 12 residues. In germline, CDR1 is SNHLY, CDR2 FYNNEI.

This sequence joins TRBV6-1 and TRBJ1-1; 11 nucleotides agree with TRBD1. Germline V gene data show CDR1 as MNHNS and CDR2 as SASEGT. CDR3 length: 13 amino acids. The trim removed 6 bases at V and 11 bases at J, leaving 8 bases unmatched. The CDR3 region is CASSQDRGRDAFF. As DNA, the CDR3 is TGTGCCAGCAGCCAGGACAGGGGGCGAGACGCTTTCTTT.